These 3 T cell receptor beta chains share one sample of origin, sequenced in a study of cytomegalovirus exposure and HLA in healthy donors. Primers for the PCR totalled 60 Vbeta and 13 Jbeta. Here immunoSEQ multiplex PCR was the method, and the copy in TCRdb shows in-frame clones only, minus some. The table lists about 180,000 clones, 70% to 85% of them singletons. The material sequenced was PBMCs. The receptors derive from a man between 18 and 29 years old in good health and CMV-seronegative.

This clone was recorded once. V usage is TRBV4-3 and J usage is TRBJ2-2, with a possible D match to TRBD1 (6 bases). CDR1 and CDR2 from the germline V gene are LGHNA and YSLEER. The CDR3 spans 14 residues. V was pared by 3 bases and J by 7 bases, with 12 bases between. CDR3 bases: TGCGCCAGCAGCCACTCACAGGGTAGCGGGGAGCTGTTTTTT. This sequence encodes CASSHSQGSGELFF.

The chain joins TRBV29-1 to TRBJ1-1, with 8 bases identical to TRBD1. Unmatched junction bases numbered 9, after V lost 7 bases and J lost 2 bases. This CDR3 is built from 14 residues. CDR1 and CDR2 from the germline V gene are SQVTM and ANQGSEA. The CDR3 DNA reads TGCAGCGCAGACTCCAGGGGGCTTAACACTGAAGCTTTCTTT. This encodes CSADSRGLNTEAFF.

This sequence joins TRBV5-1 and TRBJ2-5, with D unresolved. The CDR3 has 12 residues. Germline CDR1 is SGHRS and CDR2 is YFSETQ. The V gene lost 3 bases and the J gene lost 4 bases, with 7 bases spanning the gap. This chain's CDR3 is CASSSPLETQYF. The CDR3, as DNA: TGCGCCAGCAGCTCCCCGTTAGAGACCCAGTACTTC.